The 15 T cell receptor beta chains presented below share a single source sample, sequenced in a study of blood T cell repertoires in COVID-19. Clones were read by immunoSEQ multiplex PCR, and TCRdb kept only the in-frame ones, dropping some. This sample has 130,000 to 150,000 clones, with 65% to 85% found just once. The sequenced material came from peripheral blood. Receptor source: a woman aged 55-75 years with acute or convalescent COVID-19.

This chain uses TRBV7-3 with TRBJ2-1, with 10 bases identical to TRBD2. Trimming at V came to 5 bases and at J to 2 bases, leaving 6 bases not matched to a gene. Germline loops: CDR1 SGHTA, CDR2 FQGTGA. The CDR3 is 16 residues long. The CDR3 region is CASSLSGRATYNEQFF. For the CDR3, the DNA is TGTGCCAGCAGCCTGAGCGGGAGGGCCACCTACAATGAGCAGTTCTTC.

The gene calls are TRBV13 and TRBJ2-6; D may be TRBD1 (5 bases). Germline CDR1 reads PRHDT; CDR2 reads FYEKMQ (reference sequence). V lost 5 bases and J lost 0, with 11 bases in between. CDR3 length: 16 residues. Written as DNA, the CDR3 is TGTGCCAGCAGCCTACAGGTCCACTCTGGGGCCAACGTCCTGACTTTC. Translating it yields CASSLQVHSGANVLTF. The complete variable domain, with remaining parts taken from reference TRBV13 and TRBJ2-6, reads AAGVIQSPRHLIKEKRETATLKCYPIPRHDTVYWYQQGPGQDPQFLISFYEKMQSDKGSIPDRFSAQQFSDYHSELNMSSLELGDSALYFCASSLQVHSGANVLTFGAGSRLTVL.

This clone has just one count. The chain carries TRBV19 and TRBJ1-4; D call uncertain. CDR1 and CDR2 (germline): LNHDA, SQIVND (reference sequence). The CDR3 consists of 15 residues. Trimming left V 2 bases short and J 1 base short, with 8 bases between. The CDR3 spells CASSIFAGTNEKLFF. The CDR3 DNA is TGTGCCAGTAGTATATTTGCAGGAACTAATGAAAAACTGTTTTTT. Full variable domain (missing parts from reference TRBV19 and TRBJ1-4): DGGITQSPKYLFRKEGQNVTLSCEQNLNHDAMYWYRQDPGQGLRLIYYSQIVNDFQKGDIAEGYSVSREKKESFPLTVTSAQKNPTAFYLCASSIFAGTNEKLFFGSGTQLSVL.

The chain uses TRBV4-1 and TRBJ1-2; D gene ambiguous. Trimming took 3 bases from V and 8 from J, leaving 7 bases between them. Germline CDR1 reads MGHRA; CDR2 reads YSYEKL. The CDR3 loop spans 11 amino acids. In DNA, the CDR3 is TGCGCCAGCAGCCACTCGGAGGGCTACACCTTC. Protein: CASSHSEGYTF.

This sequence joins TRBV19 and TRBJ2-7, with 10 nucleotides matching TRBD2. This CDR3 spans 15 amino acids. V trimming: 4 bases; J trimming: 6 bases; junction bases outside the gene matches: 9. CDR1 is LNHDA and CDR2 is SQIVND in the germline V gene (reference sequence). This CDR3 reads CASSKVSGRTPEQYF. The CDR3 nucleotides read TGTGCCAGTAGTAAGGTTAGCGGGAGGACCCCCGAGCAGTACTTC.

The sample holds a few counts of this clone. The rearrangement links TRBV5-6 to TRBJ2-7; perhaps TRBD2 as D (5 bases). The germline gives CDR1 SGHDT, CDR2 YYEEEE. The CDR3 is 15 amino acids. V lost 0 bases and J lost 6, with 16 bases in between. CDR3 nucleotides: TGTGCCAGCAGCTTGGCTTTCGGGCGGGTGAGCGAGCAGTACTTC. Its protein product is CASSLAFGRVSEQYF.

The V gene is TRBV5-1, the J gene TRBJ2-5; perhaps TRBD1 as D (6 bases). Trimming cost V 0 bases and J 4 bases, with 13 bases left between them. CDR1 and CDR2 from the germline V gene are SGHRS and YFSETQ. The CDR3 runs to 15 residues. CDR3 protein: CASSLAGAPPETQYF. In DNA form, the CDR3 reads TGCGCCAGCAGCTTGGCAGGGGCCCCTCCAGAGACCCAGTACTTC.

The V and J genes are TRBV2 and TRBJ2-7; TRBD1 might be the D (6 bases). CDR1 and CDR2 (germline): SNHLY, FYNNEI. There are 13 residues in the CDR3. V was trimmed by 7 bases and J by 0 bases, leaving 10 bases between them. CDR3 region: CASTVGASYEQYF. The CDR3 DNA follows: TGTGCCAGCACGGTGGGGGCCTCCTACGAGCAGTACTTC.

The CDR3 nucleotides are TGCGCCAGCAGCTTGGCGGGGGGCGCTTTTCATGAGCAGTTCTTC. Translating gives CASSLAGGAFHEQFF. The chain carries TRBV5-1 and TRBJ2-1, with D possibly TRBD2 on 7 matching bases. Looked up from germline, CDR1 is SGHRS and CDR2 is YFSETQ. CDR3 length: 15 amino acids. V was trimmed by 0 bases and J by 8 bases, leaving 15 bases between them.

J is TRBJ2-1 and V is TRBV10-3, with TRBD2 matching 8 bases. The CDR3 has 15 residues. Per germline, CDR1 ENHRY and CDR2 SYGVKD. The trim removed 2 bases at V and 2 bases at J, leaving 2 bases unmatched. This CDR3 reads CAISETSGAYNEQFF. The CDR3 nucleotides are TGTGCCATCAGTGAGACTAGCGGAGCCTACAATGAGCAGTTCTTC.

This chain uses TRBV19 with TRBJ2-5; tentatively, D is TRBD1 (6 bases). The CDR3 runs 16 residues. CDR1 is LNHDA and CDR2 is SQIVND in the germline V gene (reference sequence). Trimming removed 5 bases at V and 4 bases at J, with 20 bases between. The CDR3 loop reads CASSFLTGSFGETQYF. As DNA, the CDR3 is TGTGCCAGTAGTTTCCTAACAGGGAGCTTTGGAGAGACCCAGTACTTC.

The V call is TRBV19, the J call TRBJ2-1; 11 bases line up with TRBD1. The V gene end was trimmed by 10 bases and the J gene end by 8 bases; junction bases not matched to a gene: 16. CDR1 and CDR2 (germline): LNHDA, SQIVND (reference sequence). The CDR3 loop spans 16 amino acids. The CDR3 region is CATTSWTGGNDDEQFF. In DNA form, the CDR3 reads TGTGCCACCACTTCCTGGACAGGGGGCAATGATGATGAGCAGTTCTTC.

This rearrangement joins TRBV7-9 to TRBJ2-1; 13 bases are a match to TRBD2. Germline V lookup: CDR1 SEHNR, CDR2 FQNEAQ (reference sequence). The J segment lost 4 bases and the V segment lost 5 bases, leaving 8 bases of the junction unmatched. The CDR3 spans 17 residues. The CDR3 loop reads CASSARTSGGLYNEQFF. The CDR3 DNA reads TGTGCCAGCAGCGCCCGGACTAGCGGGGGACTATACAATGAGCAGTTCTTC.

The chain employs TRBV6-5 and TRBJ1-5, with D perhaps matching TRBD1 (6 bases). The CDR3 is 14 residues long. Trimming left V 5 bases short and J 3 bases short, with 11 bases between. Germline lookup yields CDR1 MNHEY and CDR2 SVGAGI. The chain's CDR3 is CASSPQGINQPQHF. CDR3 DNA sequence: TGTGCCAGCAGTCCGCAGGGGATCAATCAGCCCCAGCATTTT.

The CDR3 sequence is CATSGWTGGPLSGNTIYF. The CDR3 DNA is TGTGCCACCAGCGGCTGGACAGGGGGACCCCTCTCTGGAAACACCATATATTTT. This chain uses TRBV15 with TRBJ1-3; 10 bases match TRBD1. The V segment lost 5 bases and the J segment 0 bases; nucleotides outside the gene matches: 10. Germline values: CDR1 LNHNV, CDR2 YYDKDF (reference sequence). The CDR3 runs to 18 residues.